The clone carrying this TCR beta chain was detected only once. The antigen remains undetermined. This entry belongs to a study of cytomegalovirus exposure and HLA in healthy donors. About the study: Falling in the Caucasian-associated ancestry cluster were roughly 86% of 300 to 500 genotyped donors. The study's findings and limits: Later on, an analysis showed TCR association rates differing by HLA locus, with DRB1 the most and HLA-C the fewest. Many donors carried some public TCRs, although rarity characterized most TCR sequences.

The primer mix had 60 Vbeta and 13 Jbeta primers. The assay was immunoSEQ multiplex PCR, and TCRdb's table has in-frame clones only and misses some. The sample consists of around 170,000 clones, more than 65% of them appearing once. The V and J ends lost 2 bases and 1 base respectively, with 5 bases between them. The germline V gene has CDR1 GTSNPN and CDR2 SVGIG (reference sequence). This CDR3 has 13 amino acids. Donors were nominally healthy when sampled, though unrecorded immune exposures were likely. Sequenced: PBMCs. The clonotype comes from a man aged 50 to 59 in good health and CMV-seropositive. The chain has TRBV30 and TRBJ2-2; the D is unclear. CDR3 amino acids: CAWSPLNTGELFF. The CDR3 DNA sequence: TGTGCCTGGAGTCCCCTGAACACCGGGGAGCTGTTTTTT.